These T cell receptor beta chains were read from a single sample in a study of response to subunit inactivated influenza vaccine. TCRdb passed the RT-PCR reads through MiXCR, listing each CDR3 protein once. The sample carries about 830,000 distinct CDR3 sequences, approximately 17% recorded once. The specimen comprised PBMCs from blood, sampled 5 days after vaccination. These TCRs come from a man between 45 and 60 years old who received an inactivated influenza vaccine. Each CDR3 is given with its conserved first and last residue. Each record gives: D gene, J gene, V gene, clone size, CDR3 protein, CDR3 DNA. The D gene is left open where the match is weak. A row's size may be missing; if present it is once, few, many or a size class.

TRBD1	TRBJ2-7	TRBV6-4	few	CATYGQEDYEQYF	TGTGCCACATACGGACAGGAGGACTACGAGCAGTACTTC
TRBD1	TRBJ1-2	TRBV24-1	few	CATSDRQGYGYTF	TGTGCCACCAGTGATCGACAGGGATATGGCTACACCTTC
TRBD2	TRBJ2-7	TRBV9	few	CASGGTSGSSEQYF	TGTGCCAGCGGGGGGACTAGCGGGAGTTCCGAGCAGTACTTC
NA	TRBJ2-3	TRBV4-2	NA	CASSPSAGAFTDTQYF	TGTGCCAGCAGCCCCTCTGCTGGGGCCTTCACAGATACGCAGTATTTT
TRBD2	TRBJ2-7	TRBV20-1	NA	CSASLAGGPVYEQYF	TGCAGTGCCTCGCTAGCGGGGGGGCCGGTCTACGAGCAGTACTTC
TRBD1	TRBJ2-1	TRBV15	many	CATASSRDSSHEQFF	TGTGCCACCGCAAGCTCCCGGGACAGCAGTCATGAGCAGTTCTTC
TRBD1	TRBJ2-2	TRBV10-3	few	CATRDRSTGELFF	TGTGCCACGAGGGACAGGAGCACCGGGGAGCTGTTTTTT
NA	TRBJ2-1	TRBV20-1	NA	CSATNTNLQEAQFF	TGCAGTGCTACCAACACCAATTTACAGGAGGCTCAATTCTTC
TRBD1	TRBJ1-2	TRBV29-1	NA	CSVAGQGLYGYTF	TGCAGCGTTGCCGGACAGGGCCTCTATGGCTACACCTTC
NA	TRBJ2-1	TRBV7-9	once	CASSYLTEYNEQFF	TGTGCCAGCAGCTACCTGACGGAGTACAACGAGCAGTTCTTC
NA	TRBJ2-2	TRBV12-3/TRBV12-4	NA	CASREQATGELFF	TGTGCCAGCAGAGAGCAGGCCACCGGGGAGCTGTTTTTT
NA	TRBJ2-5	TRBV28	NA	CASSLWIGGSETQYF	TGTGCCAGCAGTTTATGGATAGGGGGTTCGGAGACCCAGTACTTC
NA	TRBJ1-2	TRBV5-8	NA	CASSPDSSLGYTF	TGTGCCAGCAGCCCGGACAGCTCCTTGGGCTACACCTTC
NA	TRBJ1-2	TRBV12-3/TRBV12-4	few	CASSSRTALYGYTF	TGTGCCAGCAGTTCAAGGACAGCACTCTATGGCTACACCTTC
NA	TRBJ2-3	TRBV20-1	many	CSMGIITDTQYF	TGCAGTATGGGAATAATCACAGATACGCAGTATTTT
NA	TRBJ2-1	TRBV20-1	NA	CSATRETNNEQFF	TGCAGTGCTACCAGGGAAACAAACAATGAGCAGTTCTTC
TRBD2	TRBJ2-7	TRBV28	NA	CASSLPMGAGGEQYF	TGTGCCAGCAGTTTACCCATGGGGGCGGGAGGCGAGCAGTACTTC
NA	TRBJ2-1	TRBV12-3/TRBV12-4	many	CASSLRGGGIGGQFF	TGTGCCAGCAGTTTACGCGGGGGCGGTATAGGTGGGCAGTTCTTC